This TCR beta chain was obtained from a study of blood T cell repertoires in COVID-19. The CDR3 contains 17 residues. V lost 0 bases, J lost 3 bases, and 9 bases stayed unmatched. CDR1 and CDR2 (germline): SGHVS, FQNEAQ. Original handling: Estimated nucleated cell counts came from reference gene primer amplification. Clones were sequenced by immunoSEQ multiplex PCR, and TCRdb holds only the in-frame ones, with some missing. V and J calls and clone size are as listed in that table; D and trimming were resolved from the DNA. The data show about 77,000 clones, roughly 78% seen once. Sequencing input: peripheral blood. The chain links TRBV7-8 to TRBJ2-7; 9 positions agree with TRBD1. The sequence came from a woman between 65 and 79 years old with acute or convalescent COVID-19. CDR3 in amino acids: CASSLAPTGGSGYEQYF. In DNA form, the CDR3 reads TGTGCCAGCAGCTTAGCGCCGACAGGGGGATCAGGCTACGAGCAGTACTTC.